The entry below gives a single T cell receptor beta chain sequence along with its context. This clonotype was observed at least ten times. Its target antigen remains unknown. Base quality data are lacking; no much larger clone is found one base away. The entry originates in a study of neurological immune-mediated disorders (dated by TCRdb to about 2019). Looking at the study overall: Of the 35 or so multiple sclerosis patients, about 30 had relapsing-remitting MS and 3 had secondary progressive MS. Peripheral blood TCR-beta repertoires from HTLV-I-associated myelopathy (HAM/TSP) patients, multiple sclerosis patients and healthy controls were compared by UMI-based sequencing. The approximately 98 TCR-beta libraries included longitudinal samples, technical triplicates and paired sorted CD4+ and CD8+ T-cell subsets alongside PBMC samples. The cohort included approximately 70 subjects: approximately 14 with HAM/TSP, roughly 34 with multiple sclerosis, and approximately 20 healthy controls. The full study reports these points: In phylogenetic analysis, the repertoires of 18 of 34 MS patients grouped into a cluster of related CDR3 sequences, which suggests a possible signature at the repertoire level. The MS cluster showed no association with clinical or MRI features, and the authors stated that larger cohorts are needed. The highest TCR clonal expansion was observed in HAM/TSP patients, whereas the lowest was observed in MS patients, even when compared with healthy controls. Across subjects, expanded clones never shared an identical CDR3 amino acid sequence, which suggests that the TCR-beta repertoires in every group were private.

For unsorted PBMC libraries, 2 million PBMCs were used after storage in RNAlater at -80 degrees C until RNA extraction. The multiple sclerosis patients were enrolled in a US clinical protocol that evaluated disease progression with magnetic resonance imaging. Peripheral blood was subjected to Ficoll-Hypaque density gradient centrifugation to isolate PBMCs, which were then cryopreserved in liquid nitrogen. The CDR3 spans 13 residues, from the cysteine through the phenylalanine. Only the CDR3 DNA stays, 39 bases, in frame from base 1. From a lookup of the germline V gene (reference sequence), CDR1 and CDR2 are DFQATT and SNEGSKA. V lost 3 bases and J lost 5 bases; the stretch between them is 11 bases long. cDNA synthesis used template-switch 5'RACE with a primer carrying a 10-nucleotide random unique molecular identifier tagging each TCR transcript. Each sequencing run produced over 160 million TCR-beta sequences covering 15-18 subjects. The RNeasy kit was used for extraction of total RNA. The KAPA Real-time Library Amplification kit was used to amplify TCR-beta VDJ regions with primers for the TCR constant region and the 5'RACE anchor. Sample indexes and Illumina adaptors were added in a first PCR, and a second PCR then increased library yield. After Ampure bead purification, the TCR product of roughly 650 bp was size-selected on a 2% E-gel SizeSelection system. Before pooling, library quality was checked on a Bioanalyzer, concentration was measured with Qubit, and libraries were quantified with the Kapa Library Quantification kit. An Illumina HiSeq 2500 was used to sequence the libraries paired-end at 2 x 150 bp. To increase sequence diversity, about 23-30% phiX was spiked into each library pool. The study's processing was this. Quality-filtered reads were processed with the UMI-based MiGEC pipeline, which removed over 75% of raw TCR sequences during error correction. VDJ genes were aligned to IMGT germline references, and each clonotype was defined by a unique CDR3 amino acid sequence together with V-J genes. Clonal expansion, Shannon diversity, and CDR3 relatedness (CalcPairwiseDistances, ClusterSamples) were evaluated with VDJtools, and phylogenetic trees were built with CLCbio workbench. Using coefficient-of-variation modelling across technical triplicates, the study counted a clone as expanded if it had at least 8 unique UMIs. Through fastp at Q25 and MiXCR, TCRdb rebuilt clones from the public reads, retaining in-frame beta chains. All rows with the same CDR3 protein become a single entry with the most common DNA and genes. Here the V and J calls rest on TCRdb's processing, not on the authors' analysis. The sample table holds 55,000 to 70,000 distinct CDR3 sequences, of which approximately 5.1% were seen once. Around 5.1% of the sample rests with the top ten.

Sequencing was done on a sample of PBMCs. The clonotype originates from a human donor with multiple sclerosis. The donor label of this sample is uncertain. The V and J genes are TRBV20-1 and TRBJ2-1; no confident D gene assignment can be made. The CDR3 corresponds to CSARSMVDNEQFF. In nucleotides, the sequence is TGCAGTGCTAGGTCGATGGTAGACAATGAGCAGTTCTTC.